This T cell receptor (beta chain) was obtained from a study of cytomegalovirus exposure and HLA in healthy donors. CDR3 length: 13 residues. Between the trimmed V and J ends, which lost 7 bases and 10 bases, there was a span of 15 bases. Germline values: CDR1 SGHNT, CDR2 YYREEE (reference sequence). As for this clone: Its cognate antigen is unknown.

The PCR contained 60 Vbeta and 13 Jbeta primers. Assay: immunoSEQ multiplex PCR; the TCRdb copy retains only in-frame clones and omits some. The table includes approximately 170,000 clones, over 65% detected once. Findings and limits, study-wide: Highest at DRB1 and lowest at HLA-C, TCR association rates differed among HLA loci in a later analysis. The study assumed roughly uniform donor sequencing depth for presence/absence analyses.

This clonotype was obtained from a woman between 40 and 55 years old in good health and CMV-seropositive. The rearrangement links TRBV5-4 to TRBJ1-6; D possibly corresponds to TRBD1 (5 bases). Sequencing was carried out using PBMCs. CDR3 sequence reads: CASQRGGLSPLHF. In nucleotides, the CDR3 is TGTGCCAGCCAACGGGGGGGACTCTCACCCCTCCACTTT.